A selection of T cell receptor beta chains follows, all from one sample in a study of OX40 agonist ivuxolimab in advanced cancers. Only in-frame clones appear in the TCRdb table, and some are missing; sequencing was by immunoSEQ multiplex PCR. The data show some 70,000 clones, just over 85% seen once. The sequenced sample was CD4+ or CD8+ T cells sorted from blood, obtained in a trial of the OX40 agonist ivuxolimab. These receptors all come from an adult with an advanced solid tumor such as melanoma, head and neck, liver or kidney cancer. The CDR3 runs from the conserved cysteine through the conserved F or W. A D gene is named only where the DNA matches it firmly. Size is omitted from some rows. Given values are once, few, many or a class for expanded clones.

clone_size: NA; j_call: TRBJ2-1; v_call: TRBV5-8; d_call: TRBD2; cdr3_nt: TGTGCCAGCAGCTTTGCTAGCGGGGGGTCCTACAATGAGCAGTTCTTC; cdr3_aa: CASSFASGGSYNEQFF
clone_size: NA; j_call: TRBJ2-1; v_call: TRBV19; d_call: NA; cdr3_nt: TGTGCCAGTAGTATAACGGGGGCTGGCGATGAGCAGTTCTTC; cdr3_aa: CASSITGAGDEQFF
clone_size: NA; j_call: TRBJ1-2; v_call: TRBV30; d_call: NA; cdr3_nt: TGTGCCTGGAGTGGGACATTAAACTATGGCTACACCTTC; cdr3_aa: CAWSGTLNYGYTF
clone_size: NA; j_call: TRBJ1-2; v_call: TRBV7-2; d_call: NA; cdr3_nt: TGTGCCAGCAGCCGGGACAACCCTAACTATGGCTACACCTTC; cdr3_aa: CASSRDNPNYGYTF
clone_size: NA; j_call: TRBJ1-1; v_call: TRBV6-1; d_call: NA; cdr3_nt: TGTGCCAGCAGGGAGGCGGGAGAAGCTTTCTTT; cdr3_aa: CASREAGEAFF
clone_size: NA; j_call: TRBJ2-3; v_call: TRBV19; d_call: NA; cdr3_nt: TGTGCCAGTAAACACCCAGAACTTAGCACAGATACGCAGTATTTT; cdr3_aa: CASKHPELSTDTQYF
clone_size: NA; j_call: TRBJ2-1; v_call: TRBV5-4; d_call: NA; cdr3_nt: TGTGCCAGCAGCTTGGGGGAGACGACCTACAATGAGCAGTTCTTC; cdr3_aa: CASSLGETTYNEQFF
clone_size: NA; j_call: TRBJ1-1; v_call: TRBV4-1; d_call: NA; cdr3_nt: TGCGCCAGCAGCCAAGTAAGGCTGAACACTGAAGCTTTCTTT; cdr3_aa: CASSQVRLNTEAFF
clone_size: NA; j_call: TRBJ2-6; v_call: TRBV7-6; d_call: NA; cdr3_nt: TGTGCCAGCAGCTTAGACCCCTCGGGGGGGGCCAACGTCCTGACTTTC; cdr3_aa: CASSLDPSGGANVLTF
clone_size: NA; j_call: TRBJ1-1; v_call: TRBV10-3; d_call: TRBD1; cdr3_nt: TGTGCCATACAGGGGGCGGAGGATGAAGCTTTCTTT; cdr3_aa: CAIQGAEDEAFF
clone_size: NA; j_call: TRBJ1-3; v_call: TRBV28; d_call: TRBD1; cdr3_nt: TGTGCCAGCACCCCACCTTGGGGGTCCCGGGACAGGAGAGAAAACACCATATATTTT; cdr3_aa: CASTPPWGSRDRRENTIYF
clone_size: NA; j_call: TRBJ2-7; v_call: TRBV5-5; d_call: NA; cdr3_nt: TGTGCCAGCAGCTTGGCCTCGGATTACGAGCAGTACTTC; cdr3_aa: CASSLASDYEQYF
clone_size: NA; j_call: TRBJ2-3; v_call: TRBV30; d_call: TRBD2; cdr3_nt: TGTGCCGGAAGGCCGGGACTAGCGGCATCAGATACGCAGTATTTT; cdr3_aa: CAGRPGLAASDTQYF
clone_size: NA; j_call: TRBJ1-2; v_call: TRBV5-1; d_call: TRBD1; cdr3_nt: TGCGCCAGCAGCCCCGGACAGGGGAACTTTCGCTACACCTTC; cdr3_aa: CASSPGQGNFRYTF
clone_size: NA; j_call: TRBJ2-5; v_call: TRBV5-6; d_call: NA; cdr3_nt: TGTGCCAGCAGCTCCGGGACGGATTTACTCCAAGAGACCCAGTACTTC; cdr3_aa: CASSSGTDLLQETQYF
clone_size: once; j_call: TRBJ2-1; v_call: TRBV5-1; d_call: TRBD1; cdr3_nt: TGCGCCAGCAGCTTAACGGGGACAGGGTCCGGGGTATACAATGAGCAGTTCTTC; cdr3_aa: CASSLTGTGSGVYNEQFF
clone_size: NA; j_call: TRBJ2-4; v_call: TRBV9; d_call: TRBD1; cdr3_nt: TGTGCCAGCAGCTCGGACAGGAGAGACATTCAGTACTTC; cdr3_aa: CASSSDRRDIQYF
clone_size: NA; j_call: TRBJ2-1; v_call: TRBV28; d_call: NA; cdr3_nt: TGTGCCAGCAGTCCCCCGGGACATTACAATGAGCAGTTCTTC; cdr3_aa: CASSPPGHYNEQFF
clone_size: NA; j_call: TRBJ1-3; v_call: TRBV18; d_call: NA; cdr3_nt: TGTGCCAGCTCCCAGAAGGGTTGGGACACCGGCTCCACCATATATTTT; cdr3_aa: CASSQKGWDTGSTIYF
clone_size: NA; j_call: TRBJ2-3; v_call: TRBV10-3; d_call: TRBD2; cdr3_nt: TGTGCCGCTTCCCAGACTAGCGGCACAGATACGCAGTATTTT; cdr3_aa: CAASQTSGTDTQYF
clone_size: NA; j_call: TRBJ1-2; v_call: TRBV5-5; d_call: TRBD1; cdr3_nt: TGTGCCAGCAGCCTCCGGGACAGGCGGAGCTACACCTTC; cdr3_aa: CASSLRDRRSYTF
clone_size: NA; j_call: TRBJ2-7; v_call: TRBV2; d_call: TRBD2; cdr3_nt: TGTGCCAGCAGCCCCCTAGCGGGGCTGGAGTTC; cdr3_aa: CASSPLAGLEF
clone_size: once; j_call: TRBJ1-5; v_call: TRBV29-1; d_call: NA; cdr3_nt: TGCAGCGTTACAAGCACAGGTGTCGGGCAGCCCCAGCATTTT; cdr3_aa: CSVTSTGVGQPQHF
clone_size: NA; j_call: TRBJ1-2; v_call: TRBV10-3; d_call: NA; cdr3_nt: TGTGCCACTTACGAAAATATTGGGGGGGATTCTAACTATGGCTACACCTTC; cdr3_aa: CATYENIGGDSNYGYTF
clone_size: NA; j_call: TRBJ2-2; v_call: TRBV7-9; d_call: NA; cdr3_nt: TGTGCCAGCAGCTTAGGTGCCGCGAACACCGGGGAGCTGTTTTTT; cdr3_aa: CASSLGAANTGELFF
clone_size: NA; j_call: TRBJ1-1; v_call: TRBV7-3; d_call: TRBD1; cdr3_nt: TGTGCCAGCAGCGTGACAGGGAATCGAGGCACTGAAGCTTTCTTT; cdr3_aa: CASSVTGNRGTEAFF